The clone carrying this T cell receptor beta chain was recorded many times. The data were obtained in a study of identical twins. Using its own MiXCR run on the 5' RACE reads, TCRdb lists one record per CDR3 protein. The data contain approximately 250,000 distinct CDR3 sequences, under 8.5% of them seen just once; the ten biggest clones take up 14% to 15%. This CDR3 is built from 12 residues. Trimming removed 3 bases at V and 7 bases at J, with 7 bases between. Per the germline V gene, CDR1 is SGHRS and CDR2 is YFSETQ. The sample also formed part of further work on T cells expressing NK-cell markers. As that report states: Where a handful of donors were concerned, these clonotypes also led the CD3+CD56-NKG2C+ fraction.

This receptor was identified in a woman under 30 in good health. The specimen was CD8+ T cells sorted from blood. This sequence joins TRBV5-1 and TRBJ2-2; possibly TRBD2 for D (6 bases). CDR3 sequence reads: CASSWTNGELFF. CDR3 in DNA: TGCGCCAGCAGCTGGACTAACGGGGAGCTGTTTTTT.